This TCR beta chain came from a study of blood T cell repertoires in COVID-19. About the study: There were acute and convalescent COVID-19 samples, and they came from the United States, Italy and Spain. Sources were T cells, B-cell-depleted T cells, or PBMCs; the material itself was cDNA or gDNA.

Germline CDR1 is MNHEY and CDR2 is SVGEGT. The CDR3 consists of 16 residues. V dropped 2 bases and J dropped 7; count of bases not matched to a gene: 12. Study processing details: Nucleated cell number was recorded as an estimate derived from reference gene primer amplification. Using immunoSEQ multiplex PCR, the repertoire was profiled, and TCRdb retains in-frame clones only, with some absent. D and trimming come from the DNA, and the V and J calls and clone size come from that table. The sample includes about 180,000 clones, 80% to 90% of them seen just once. The receptor was isolated from a man aged 55 to 70 with acute or convalescent COVID-19. V usage is TRBV6-2 or TRBV6-3 and J usage is TRBJ1-2; 8 bases are a match to TRBD1. Sequenced material: peripheral blood. CDR3 nucleotide sequence: TGTGCCAGCAGTTACGACTTGACAGGGGCAGGGAGTGGCTACACCTTC. Translating it yields CASSYDLTGAGSGYTF.